These T cell receptor beta chains were read from a single sample in a study of OX40 agonist ivuxolimab in advanced cancers. The data were produced by immunoSEQ multiplex PCR, yet TCRdb's version contains in-frame clones alone and is incomplete. The repertoire holds 62,000 or so clones, with under 95% as singletons. Sequences were derived from CD4+ or CD8+ T cells sorted from blood, sampled in a trial of the OX40 agonist ivuxolimab. These receptors were taken from an adult with an advanced solid tumor such as melanoma, head and neck, liver or kidney cancer. Both conserved end residues are part of each CDR3. The order of the fields is J gene, V gene, D gene, clone size, CDR3 DNA, CDR3 protein. A D gene is named only where the DNA matches it firmly. Only part of the rows carry a size: once, few, many, or a class if the clone is expanded.

>TRBJ2-7|TRBV7-6|-|-
TGTGCCAGCAGCCAAAGATTCTCTGGCTCCTACGAGCAGTACTTC
CASSQRFSGSYEQYF
>TRBJ1-2|TRBV6-1|-|-
TGTGCCAGCAGTGAAGCTTCCTATGGCTACACCTTC
CASSEASYGYTF
>TRBJ2-3|TRBV7-9|-|once
TGTGCCAGCAGCCCATATTTAGGCACAGATACGCAGTATTTT
CASSPYLGTDTQYF
>TRBJ1-5|TRBV6-5|-|-
TGTGCCAGCAGTTACGAAGGGGAGGGGTTTCAGCCCCAGCATTTT
CASSYEGEGFQPQHF
>TRBJ2-1|TRBV27|TRBD2|-
TGTGCCAGCAGCAGCGGGAGGGCTCGCAATGAGCAGTTCTTC
CASSSGRARNEQFF
>TRBJ2-7|TRBV11-2|-|-
TGTGCCACGGGGCTGGACGAGCAGTACTTC
CATGLDEQYF
>TRBJ2-5|TRBV20-1|-|-
TGCAGTGCGCCGCCGCAAGAGACCCAGTACTTC
CSAPPQETQYF
>TRBJ2-2|TRBV9|-|-
TGTGCCAGCAGCGTTGCTATAGCTACCGGGGAGCTGTTTTTT
CASSVAIATGELFF
>TRBJ2-5|TRBV2|TRBD1|-
TGTGCCAGCAGTGTTATAGGGGGCGGGGAGACCCAGTACTTC
CASSVIGGGETQYF
>TRBJ2-2|TRBV5-4|-|-
TGTGCCAGCAGCGGGATTTCGAACACCGGGGAGCTGTTTTTT
CASSGISNTGELFF